This T cell receptor (beta chain) is from a study of cytomegalovirus exposure and HLA in healthy donors. Study observations and caveats: Across donors, sequencing depth was assumed by presence/absence analyses to be roughly uniform.

The primer mix had 60 Vbeta and 13 Jbeta primers. The assay was immunoSEQ multiplex PCR, and TCRdb's table has in-frame clones only and misses some. The data contain roughly 100,000 clones, over 70% of them singletons. This clone was detected once. Antigen unknown. Germline CDR1 reads GTSNPN; CDR2 reads SVGIG (reference sequence). V gave up 2 bases and J gave up 0 bases, with 14 bases separating them. This CDR3 is built from 15 residues. The rearrangement uses TRBV30 and TRBJ2-7; D remains unclear. This TCR derives from a female donor in good health and CMV-seronegative. The sequenced sample was PBMCs. CDR3 DNA: TGTGCCTGGAGTAACTTAGGCTACAGCTCCTACGAGCAGTACTTC. Protein sequence: CAWSNLGYSSYEQYF.